These 8 T cell receptor beta chains were all obtained from the same sample, sequenced in a study of neoadjuvant anti-PD-1 for oral cavity cancer. Clones were read by immunoSEQ multiplex PCR, and TCRdb kept only the in-frame ones, dropping some. Among tens of thousands of clones, about 84% were seen once, and the ten largest hold over 3%. The starting material was PBMCs, obtained before nivolumab (anti-PD-1) treatment. These receptors came from a person aged 40 to 85 with oral cavity squamous cell carcinoma.

The rearrangement uses TRBV10-3 and TRBJ1-2, with D possibly matching TRBD1 (5 bases). CDR1 and CDR2 (germline): ENHRY, SYGVKD. The CDR3 runs 13 residues. Trimming removed 11 bases from V and 4 bases from J, with 17 bases in between. The CDR3 protein is CAAGGQGGYGYTF. In nucleotides, the CDR3 is TGTGCCGCGGGGGGTCAGGGAGGCTATGGCTACACCTTC.

The chain combines TRBV7-6 with TRBJ2-7; D might be TRBD1 or TRBD2, each matching 5 bases. CDR3 size: 14 residues. The germline V gene encodes CDR1 SGHVS and CDR2 FNYEAQ. The germline V and J ends were trimmed by 2 bases and 6 bases, with 14 bases remaining between them. This CDR3 reads CASSLQQAGTEQYF. Here the CDR3 DNA reads TGTGCCAGCAGCTTACAACAGGCTGGGACCGAGCAGTACTTC. Variable domain in full (rest from reference TRBV7-6 and TRBJ2-7): GAGVSQSPRYKVTKRGQDVALRCDPISGHVSLYWYRQALGQGPEFLTYFNYEAQQDKSGLPNDRFSAERPEGSISTLTIQRTEQRDSAMYRCASSLQQAGTEQYFGPGTRLTVT.

The rearrangement uses TRBV30 and TRBJ1-1; a weak D match, TRBD1 (5 bases). V gave up 2 bases and J gave up 1 base, with 14 bases separating them. The CDR3 is 15 residues long. CDR1 GTSNPN and CDR2 SVGIG come from the germline V gene (reference sequence). CDR3: CAWSPQGTANTEAFF. CDR3 in DNA: TGTGCCTGGAGTCCTCAAGGGACGGCGAACACTGAAGCTTTCTTT.

In its sample, this clone was seen once. The V gene is TRBV10-3, the J gene TRBJ1-2, with D possibly TRBD1 on 5 matching bases. V lost 7 bases and J lost 2, with 11 bases in between. The germline V gene encodes CDR1 ENHRY and CDR2 SYGVKD. The CDR3 spans 13 residues. The CDR3 DNA follows: TGTGCCATCACCCCGGACATCAACTATGGCTACACCTTC. Encoded protein: CAITPDINYGYTF.

V usage is TRBV30 and J usage is TRBJ2-2; 8 nucleotides match TRBD2. CDR3 length: 13 amino acids. V trimming: 4 bases; J trimming: 5 bases; junction bases outside the gene matches: 3. Germline CDR1 and CDR2: GTSNPN and SVGIG (reference sequence). The CDR3 DNA reads as TGTGCCTGGATAGCGGGACCGACCGGGGAGCTGTTTTTT. Its protein is CAWIAGPTGELFF.

The chain is built from TRBV29-1 and TRBJ1-5, with TRBD1 matching over 7 bases. The V gene end was trimmed by 7 bases and the J gene end by 2 bases; junction bases not matched to a gene: 5. The CDR3 extends over 13 amino acids. The germline V gene has CDR1 SQVTM and CDR2 ANQGSEA. CDR3 sequence reads: CSAGQARNQPQHF. CDR3 nucleotide sequence: TGCAGCGCAGGACAGGCCCGCAATCAGCCCCAGCATTTT.

The chain carries TRBV5-3 and TRBJ1-2, with unresolved D. TRBV5-3 is recorded as an ORF, its role being uncertain. The V end lost 1 base, the J end lost 1 base, and 11 bases lay between the germline ends. There are 15 residues in the CDR3. CDR3 nucleotide sequence: TGTGCCAGAAGCTTGACGGGAAGTCATAACTATGGCTACACCTTC. Translated: CARSLTGSHNYGYTF.

The chain carries TRBV27 and TRBJ1-1, with a tentative D call TRBD1 (6 bases). Looked up from germline, CDR1 is MNHEY and CDR2 is SMNVEV (reference sequence). The V end lost 6 bases, the J end lost 5 bases, and 25 bases lay between the germline ends. The CDR3 is 17 amino acids. The CDR3 loop is CASSTTQLRQGRTEAFF. CDR3 in DNA: TGTGCCAGCAGCACGACCCAGTTGAGGCAGGGGCGGACTGAAGCTTTCTTT.